Detailed here is one T cell receptor beta chain. Its antigen is not known. The method was immunoSEQ multiplex PCR; TCRdb's version includes in-frame clones alone and lacks a portion of them. This sample carries about 350,000 clones, around 86% of them seen once, and the ten largest clones take roughly 3.2%. This sample is part of a study of Ad26.COV2.S vaccination and SARS-CoV-2 variants. Study-wide context: In the study, Ad26.COV2.S was injected intramuscularly once, or twice 56 days apart. Points from the study as a whole: Spike-specific responses of CD8+ and CD4+ T cells were reported to display substantial breadth after vaccination.

The germline CDR1 and CDR2 sequences are LGHNA and YSLEER. The length of the CDR3 is 14 residues. Trimming removed 4 bases at V and 4 bases at J, with 13 bases between. Treatment denoted: around 19 received Ad26.COV2.S at low or high dose, single or two shots; roughly five received placebo; per-sample allocation not given. Collection of the samples took place on day 63 after the first injection of vaccine or placebo. As its vector, the vaccine had Ad26, which expressed Wuhan-strain SARS-CoV-2 spike. Sequencing used peripheral blood, obtained in a trial of Ad26.COV2.S vaccine versus placebo. The sequence was collected from a person between 18 and 59 years old who received the Ad26.COV2.S COVID-19 vaccine or a placebo. The chain uses TRBV4-3 and TRBJ1-1, with D maybe TRBD1 (5 bases). The CDR3, as DNA: TGCGCCAGCAGCCCCGGACGGGGGGGCACTGAAGCTTTCTTT. This gives the protein CASSPGRGGTEAFF.